These 18 T cell receptor beta chains were sequenced from one sample in a study of OX40 agonist ivuxolimab in advanced cancers. Produced via immunoSEQ multiplex PCR; TCRdb's table is partial and in-frame only. This table holds about 55,000 clones, approximately 84% found once. The sequencing here drew on CD4+ or CD8+ T cells sorted from blood, taken in a trial of the OX40 agonist ivuxolimab. The receptors originated from an adult with an advanced solid tumor such as melanoma, head and neck, liver or kidney cancer.

The V and J genes are TRBV5-4 and TRBJ2-1; 7 bases align to TRBD1. This CDR3 is built from 13 residues. The junction had 8 bases not matched to a gene; V was cut back by 6 bases and J by 8 bases. Germline CDR1 and CDR2: SGHNT and YYREEE (reference sequence). CDR3 nucleotides: TGTGCCAGCATCAATGACAGGGTCCATGAGCAGTTCTTC. Translating gives CASINDRVHEQFF. The variable domain in full, with the rest retrieved from reference TRBV5-4 and TRBJ2-1, is ETGVTQSPTHLIKTRGQQVTLRCSSQSGHNTVSWYQQALGQGPQFIFQYYREEENGRGNFPPRFSGLQFPNYSSELNVNALELDDSALYLCASINDRVHEQFFGPGTRLTVL.

The CDR3 coding sequence is TGTGCCAGTAGTAGACAGGGGAACACTGAAGCTTTCTTT. Translation gives CASSRQGNTEAFF. The chain recombines TRBV19 with TRBJ1-1; 7 nucleotides line up with TRBD1. There are 13 residues in the CDR3. V trimming: 4 bases; J trimming: 1 base; junction bases outside the gene matches: 0. Germline loops: CDR1 LNHDA, CDR2 SQIVND (reference sequence). Looking up the rest from reference TRBV19 and TRBJ1-1 gives the full variable domain: DGGITQSPKYLFRKEGQNVTLSCEQNLNHDAMYWYRQDPGQGLRLIYYSQIVNDFQKGDIAEGYSVSREKKESFPLTVTSAQKNPTAFYLCASSRQGNTEAFFGQGTRLTVV.

The rearrangement uses TRBV29-1 and TRBJ2-7, with a weak D call TRBD1 (5 bases). Trimming pared 4 bases from V and 3 bases from J, leaving 16 bases between. This CDR3 has 14 amino acids. Germline V gene data show CDR1 as SQVTM and CDR2 as ANQGSEA. The CDR3 coding sequence is TGCAGCGTTGCCTTGACCATAGGGGACTACGAGCAGTACTTC. Its translation is CSVALTIGDYEQYF.

This chain uses TRBV6-5 with TRBJ1-3; D remains unclear. Germline V gene lookup returns CDR1 MNHEY and CDR2 SVGAGI. The CDR3 has 15 amino acids. V lost 0 bases, J lost 0 bases, and 6 bases lay in between. DNA for the CDR3: TGTGCCAGCAGTTACTCGAAAGACTCTGGAAACACCATATATTTT. Translation: CASSYSKDSGNTIYF.

The V and J genes are TRBV7-8 and TRBJ2-7, with D possibly TRBD2 on 6 matching bases. Trimming pared 4 bases from V and 3 bases from J, leaving 16 bases between. The CDR3 covers 15 residues. Germline V gene lookup returns CDR1 SGHVS and CDR2 FQNEAQ. The chain's CDR3 is CASSYGTATSYEQYF. CDR3 coding DNA: TGTGCCAGCAGCTACGGGACTGCCACCAGCTACGAGCAGTACTTC. Supplemented by reference TRBV7-8 and TRBJ2-7, the full variable domain reads GAGVSQSPRYKVAKRGQDVALRCDPISGHVSLFWYQQALGQGPEFLTYFQNEAQLDKSGLPSDRFFAERPEGSVSTLKIQRTQQEDSAVYLCASSYGTATSYEQYFGPGTRLTVT.

J is TRBJ2-3 and V is TRBV12-5; TRBD1 or TRBD2 may be the D gene (5 bases each). Germline V gene sequence: CDR1 LGHNT, CDR2 FRNRAP. The CDR3 has 18 residues. Trimming pared 1 base from V and 0 bases from J, leaving 17 bases between. The CDR3 here is CASGLETGQAGSTDTQYF. CDR3 nucleotides: TGTGCTAGTGGTTTGGAAACGGGGCAAGCAGGGAGCACAGATACGCAGTATTTT.

This clone has a single count. The chain links TRBV28 to TRBJ1-6; no clear D. Germline V gene lookup returns CDR1 MDHEN and CDR2 SYDVKM. This CDR3 is built from 14 residues. Trimming took 0 bases from V and 13 from J, leaving 13 bases between them. The CDR3 sequence is CASSLWSPLLPLHF. CDR3 coding DNA: TGTGCCAGCAGTTTATGGTCGCCCCTCTTGCCCCTCCACTTT.

J is TRBJ2-7 and V is TRBV6-1; 11 bases fit TRBD2. Looked up from germline, CDR1 is MNHNS and CDR2 is SASEGT. CDR3 length: 14 amino acids. J was trimmed by 6 bases and V by 6 bases; bases with no gene match: 7. The CDR3 nucleotides are TGTGCCAGCAGCATTAGCGGGAGGGCCGGCGAGCAGTACTTC. This encodes CASSISGRAGEQYF.

The genes are TRBV7-9 and TRBJ2-5; possibly TRBD1 or TRBD2 for D (5 bases each). CDR1 is SEHNR, CDR2 FQNEAQ, per germline (reference sequence). V lost 6 bases, J lost 0 bases, and 17 bases lay in between. CDR3 length: 16 residues. CDR3 nucleotide sequence: TGTGCCAGCAGTAAGCTCTCGGGGCGGTACCAAGAGACCCAGTACTTC. It encodes CASSKLSGRYQETQYF. The full variable domain, completed using reference TRBV7-9 and TRBJ2-5, is DTGVSQNPRHKITKRGQNVTFRCDPISEHNRLYWYRQTLGQGPEFLTYFQNEAQLEKSRLLSDRFSAERPKGSFSTLEIQRTEQGDSAMYLCASSKLSGRYQETQYFGPGTRLLVL.

The chain employs TRBV4-1 and TRBJ2-7; the D gene is possibly TRBD1 (6 bases). V was clipped by 1 base and J by 1 base, with 14 bases between them. CDR1 is MGHRA, CDR2 YSYEKL, per germline. There are 16 residues in the CDR3. This CDR3 is CASSQVWQGSSYEQYF. The CDR3 nucleotides read TGCGCCAGCAGCCAAGTTTGGCAGGGGAGTTCCTACGAGCAGTACTTC.

V and J are TRBV19 and TRBJ2-3; 9 bases agree with TRBD1. The CDR3 spans 15 residues. The germline CDR1 and CDR2 sequences are LNHDA and SQIVND (reference sequence). The J segment lost 2 bases and the V segment lost 6 bases, leaving 6 bases of the junction unmatched. As DNA, the CDR3 is TGTGCCAGTAGGACAGGGGGAGTAGACACAGATACGCAGTATTTT. This translates into CASRTGGVDTDTQYF.

The rearrangement links TRBV6-5 to TRBJ1-1, with no clear D. Germline V gene data show CDR1 as MNHEY and CDR2 as SVGAGI. This CDR3 is built from 15 residues. Trimming cost V 0 bases and J 0 bases, with 8 bases left between them. The CDR3 DNA sequence: TGTGCCAGCAGTTACTCTCGAACAATGAACACTGAAGCTTTCTTT. Amino acids: CASSYSRTMNTEAFF.

V gene TRBV5-1 combines with J gene TRBJ2-7, with 9 bases lining up with TRBD1. This CDR3 region has 17 residues. Trimming took 1 base from V and 3 from J; bases not matched to a gene: 11. Per germline, CDR1 SGHRS and CDR2 YFSETQ. The CDR3 protein is CASSLRSLETGGYEQYF. DNA of the CDR3: TGCGCCAGCAGCTTGCGCTCGCTGGAGACAGGGGGCTACGAGCAGTACTTC.

The chain is built from TRBV27 and TRBJ1-5, with 10 nucleotides matching TRBD1. In germline, CDR1 is MNHEY, CDR2 SMNVEV (reference sequence). V shed 6 bases and J 10 bases; nucleotides not matched to a gene: 24. The CDR3 totals 19 residues. Written as DNA, the CDR3 is TGTGCCAGCAGCCGATTAGGAGACAGGGGGCCACTCGAAACCCTACCCCAGCATTTT. Protein sequence: CASSRLGDRGPLETLPQHF.

This chain uses TRBV27 with TRBJ1-5; TRBD1 matches 9 bases. The germline V gene has CDR1 MNHEY and CDR2 SMNVEV (reference sequence). This CDR3 spans 14 amino acids. The trim removed 5 bases at V and 10 bases at J, leaving 9 bases unmatched. CDR3 coding DNA: TGTGCCAGCAGTCCGGACAGGGGCCACGGCCCCCAGCATTTT. Its translation: CASSPDRGHGPQHF.

V and J are TRBV11-2 and TRBJ2-2; 9 nucleotides align to TRBD2. Per germline, CDR1 SGHAT and CDR2 FQNNGV. V lost 6 bases to trimming and J lost 2 bases; unmatched junction nucleotides: 7. The CDR3 covers 16 residues. CDR3 residues: CASRSLAGFNTGELFF. CDR3 coding DNA: TGTGCCAGCAGATCTCTAGCGGGATTCAACACCGGGGAGCTGTTTTTT.

The V and J genes are TRBV2 and TRBJ1-4; D is unclear. The V end was cut by 4 bases, the J end by 2 bases, with 8 bases between. The length of the CDR3 is 14 residues. Germline V gene lookup returns CDR1 SNHLY and CDR2 FYNNEI. The CDR3 nucleotides are TGTGCCAGCAGTGTACGGGGTACTAATGAAAAACTGTTTTTT. This gives the protein CASSVRGTNEKLFF.

V and J are TRBV2 and TRBJ1-5, with TRBD1 matching 12 bases. CDR3 length: 18 residues. Germline trimming cut 6 bases from V and 2 bases from J; bases unmatched to any gene: 11. Germline CDR1 is SNHLY and CDR2 is FYNNEI. This chain's CDR3 is CASRGGQGARWGNQPQHF. CDR3 DNA: TGTGCCAGCAGAGGGGGACAGGGGGCAAGATGGGGCAATCAGCCCCAGCATTTT.